The T cell receptor (beta chain) described here comes from a study of cytomegalovirus exposure and HLA in healthy donors. Only in-frame clones appear in the TCRdb table, and some are missing; sequencing was by immunoSEQ multiplex PCR. The sample contains about 72,000 clones, around 94% of which appear only once. The CDR3 is 15 amino acids. Germline CDR1 reads MNHNY; CDR2 reads SVGAGI (reference sequence). Trimming removed 7 bases at V and 5 bases at J, with 18 bases between. The V and J genes are TRBV6-6 and TRBJ1-5; the D is unclear. The sample consisted of PBMCs. This clonotype originated in a woman younger than 30 in good health and CMV-seronegative. The CDR3 reads CASTIVADTDQPQHF. Written as DNA, the CDR3 is TGTGCCAGCACCATCGTGGCCGATACAGATCAGCCCCAGCATTTT.